This TCR beta chain was profiled in a study of blood T cell repertoires in COVID-19. Germline CDR1 reads MDHEN; CDR2 reads SYDVKM. There are 15 residues in the CDR3. Trimming took 2 bases from V and 0 from J; bases not matched to a gene: 4. Per the original data handling: Reference gene primers were amplified, and this amplification served to estimate nucleated cell counts. Method: immunoSEQ multiplex PCR; TCRdb's copy keeps in-frame clones and lacks some. The V and J calls and clone size are taken from that table; D and trimming were inferred from the DNA. The sample contains nearly 400,000 clones, over 85% of which appear only once.

The clonotype originates from a woman under 40 who had recovered from COVID-19. This chain joins TRBV28 and TRBJ2-7, with 7 bases identical to TRBD1. The specimen was PBMCs or T cells enriched from blood (not recorded which). The CDR3 region has the DNA TGTGCCAGCAGTTTAGCAGGGGGTTACTCCTACGAGCAGTACTTC. Its translation: CASSLAGGYSYEQYF.